This is a list of T cell receptor beta chains from one sample in a study of shared clonotypes between healthy human individuals. Sequenced by immunoSEQ multiplex PCR; TCRdb stores in-frame clones only, minus some. The top ten clones hold 1% to 1.5% of a sample with 1.5 million to 2.5 million clones, roughly 94% of them seen once. The sample comprised naive CD8+ T cells sorted from blood. The receptors were sampled from a man aged 18-30 years in good health. Each CDR3 is given with its conserved first and last residue. The order of the fields is D gene, J gene, V gene, CDR3 DNA, CDR3 protein. The D gene is left open where the match is weak.

TRBD1 TRBJ2-7 TRBV5-1 TGCGCCAGCAGCTTGTGGACAGGGGCCTCCTACGAGCAGTACTTC CASSLWTGASYEQYF
. TRBJ1-6 TRBV30 TGTGCCTGGAGTGTAAACGGAGGTTCACCCCTCCACTTT CAWSVNGGSPLHF
. TRBJ2-7 TRBV6-5 TGTGCCAGCAGTTACAACAGGGTTAGGGAGCAGTACTTC CASSYNRVREQYF
. TRBJ2-5 TRBV4-2 TGTGCCAGCAGCCACGGGGGGCCCCAAGAGACCCAGTACTTC CASSHGGPQETQYF
. TRBJ2-7 TRBV27 TGTGCCAGCAGTTTATCGGTGCGATACGAGCAGTACTTC CASSLSVRYEQYF
TRBD2 TRBJ2-7 TRBV4-3 TGCGCCAGCAGCCAAGATGGGGACGCGAGGGAGGGAGTGAACGAGCAGTACTTC CASSQDGDAREGVNEQYF
. TRBJ2-5 TRBV30 TGTGCCTGGAGTGTACGGGCCAGGCTGTACCAAGAGACCCAGTACTTC CAWSVRARLYQETQYF
. TRBJ1-2 TRBV9 TGTGCCAGCAGCACCCGGGCCGCTTATGGCTACACCTTC CASSTRAAYGYTF
TRBD2 TRBJ2-7 TRBV7-2 TGTGCCAGCAGCCCAAGCGGGGCTTCCTACGAGCAGTACTTC CASSPSGASYEQYF
. TRBJ1-2 TRBV4-1 TGCGCCAGCAGCCAAGCCATGGGGGGGATCCAGTATGGCTACACCTTC CASSQAMGGIQYGYTF
. TRBJ2-1 TRBV7-9 TGTGCCAGCAGTTTACAGGACTGGCGCTACAATGAGCAGTTCTTC CASSLQDWRYNEQFF
. TRBJ2-7 TRBV6-6 TGTGCCAGCAGTTACGGGCCTCCCAGCTCCTACGAGCAGTACTTC CASSYGPPSSYEQYF
. TRBJ2-3 TRBV2 TGTGCCAGCAGTGCAGCAGGTCAACCTACGCAGTATTTT CASSAAGQPTQYF
. TRBJ1-3 TRBV7-9 TGTGCCAGCAGCTCCGCAAGGGGAAGTTTCTCTGGAAACACCATATATTTT CASSSARGSFSGNTIYF
. TRBJ2-5 TRBV5-8 TGTGCCAGCAGCTTGGATGTAGGTCTGCCCCAAAAGGAGACCCAGTACTTC CASSLDVGLPQKETQYF
. TRBJ2-7 TRBV7-9 TGTGCCAGCAGCTCACCAGGGGCCGACGATTACGAGCAGTACTTC CASSSPGADDYEQYF
. TRBJ2-1 TRBV7-9 TGTGCCAGCAGCTTATATGAGCTCAATGAGCAGTTCTTC CASSLYELNEQFF
. TRBJ2-1 TRBV27 TGTGCCAGTGGGACGGACAGCTCCTACAATGAGCAGTTCTTC CASGTDSSYNEQFF
TRBD2 TRBJ2-7 TRBV7-8 TGTGCCAGCAGCTTAGTGGCTAGCGGGAGAGACGAGCAGTACTTC CASSLVASGRDEQYF
TRBD2 TRBJ2-5 TRBV13 TGTGCCAGCAGCTTAGGTGCTAGCGGGGGGCTGTCGTGGGAGACCCAGTACTTC CASSLGASGGLSWETQYF
TRBD2 TRBJ2-1 TRBV27 TGTGCCAGCAGCCCCCCCCTCCGGGGGGGCCCGGGAAATGAGCAGTTCTTC CASSPPLRGGPGNEQFF
. TRBJ1-2 TRBV28 TGTGCCAGCAGACCGAAACTGGGACAAAACTATGGCTACACCTTC CASRPKLGQNYGYTF